These 9 T cell receptor beta chains were all obtained from the same sample, sequenced in a study of blood T cell repertoires in COVID-19. Assay: immunoSEQ multiplex PCR; the TCRdb copy retains only in-frame clones and omits some. The table lists approximately 210,000 clones, roughly four fifths of them singletons. The sequenced sample was peripheral blood. These TCRs come from a woman aged 40 to 50 with acute or convalescent COVID-19.

The chain is built from TRBV2 and TRBJ1-2; TRBD1 agrees at 8 bases. V shed 8 bases, J shed 4 bases, and the junction held 3 bases outside the gene matches. The CDR3 has 12 amino acids. Per the germline V gene, CDR1 is SNHLY and CDR2 is FYNNEI. CDR3 residues: CASRGQAYGYTF. Here the CDR3 DNA reads TGTGCCAGCCGGGGACAGGCCTATGGCTACACCTTC. The entire variable domain, with the rest obtained from reference TRBV2 and TRBJ1-2, is as follows: EPEVTQTPSHQVTQMGQEVILRCVPISNHLYFYWYRQILGQKVEFLVSFYNNEISEKSEIFDDQFSVERPDGSNFTLKIRSTKLEDSAMYFCASRGQAYGYTFGSGTRLTVV.

The chain couples TRBV20-1 to TRBJ2-7, with 8 bases aligning to TRBD1. The germline gives CDR1 DFQATT, CDR2 SNEGSKA (reference sequence). The CDR3 loop spans 11 amino acids. J was trimmed by 6 bases and V by 6 bases; bases with no gene match: 4. CDR3 DNA: TGCAGTGCAGACCAGGGGGCCGAGCAGTACTTC. Residues: CSADQGAEQYF.

The chain combines TRBV6-5 with TRBJ1-4; 10 nucleotides line up with TRBD1. Germline-derived CDR1 and CDR2 are MNHEY and SVGAGI. There are 14 residues in the CDR3. V shed 5 bases and J 11 bases; nucleotides not matched to a gene: 8. The CDR3 sequence is CASSPSTGGSKLFF. The CDR3 DNA follows: TGTGCCAGCAGTCCATCGACAGGGGGCTCGAAACTGTTTTTT.

This rearrangement joins TRBV19 to TRBJ2-7; TRBD2 matches at 7 bases. Germline CDR1 and CDR2: LNHDA and SQIVND (reference sequence). The CDR3 is 15 amino acids. The J segment lost 3 bases and the V segment lost 1 base, leaving 6 bases of the junction unmatched. The CDR3 DNA reads as TGTGCCAGTAGTATAGGGGCGGGAGTTGGCTACGAGCAGTACTTC. Its protein product is CASSIGAGVGYEQYF. Full variable domain (outside the CDR3, taken from reference TRBV19 and TRBJ2-7): DGGITQSPKYLFRKEGQNVTLSCEQNLNHDAMYWYRQDPGQGLRLIYYSQIVNDFQKGDIAEGYSVSREKKESFPLTVTSAQKNPTAFYLCASSIGAGVGYEQYFGPGTRLTVT.

The V gene is TRBV19, the J gene TRBJ2-1; 10 bases align to TRBD2. Germline-derived CDR1 and CDR2 are LNHDA and SQIVND (reference sequence). CDR3 size: 15 residues. In nucleotides, the CDR3 is TGTGCTGTTTCCAGCGGGGGGGGCTCCTACAATGAGCAGTTCTTC. Protein product: CAVSSGGGSYNEQFF.

The chain carries TRBV18 and TRBJ1-6; 11 bases are a match to TRBD1. This CDR3 has 14 amino acids. Germline V gene lookup returns CDR1 KGHSH and CDR2 LQKENI. V shed 4 bases and J 8 bases; nucleotides not matched to a gene: 1. In DNA form, the CDR3 reads TGTGCCAGCTCACGGGACAGGGGGGATTCACCCCTCCACTTT. It encodes CASSRDRGDSPLHF.

The V gene is TRBV2, the J gene TRBJ2-1; TRBD2 matches at 11 bases. This CDR3 comprises 15 residues. Germline loops: CDR1 SNHLY, CDR2 FYNNEI. Germline trimming cut 3 bases from V and 9 bases from J; bases unmatched to any gene: 7. The CDR3 bases are TGTGCCAGCAGTGACCTAGCGGGGGGTTTAGGTGAGCAGTTCTTC. Translated, it gives CASSDLAGGLGEQFF.

The rearrangement links TRBV18 to TRBJ2-7, with D possibly being TRBD1 (6 bases). Germline CDR1 reads KGHSH; CDR2 reads LQKENI. V was pared by 5 bases and J by 0 bases, with 11 bases between. The CDR3 consists of 14 residues. Here the CDR3 DNA reads TGTGCCAGCTCAAGGACAGATAGCTCCTACGAGCAGTACTTC. Translated, it gives CASSRTDSSYEQYF.

V is TRBV5-1 and J is TRBJ2-7, with D possibly matching TRBD2 (6 bases). The CDR3 runs 16 residues. V shed 8 bases and J shed 0 bases, with 21 bases lying between them. Looked up from germline, CDR1 is SGHRS and CDR2 is YFSETQ. The CDR3 is CASRPIRDGSSYEQYF. DNA for the CDR3: TGCGCCAGTCGGCCTATCCGGGACGGGAGCTCCTACGAGCAGTACTTC.